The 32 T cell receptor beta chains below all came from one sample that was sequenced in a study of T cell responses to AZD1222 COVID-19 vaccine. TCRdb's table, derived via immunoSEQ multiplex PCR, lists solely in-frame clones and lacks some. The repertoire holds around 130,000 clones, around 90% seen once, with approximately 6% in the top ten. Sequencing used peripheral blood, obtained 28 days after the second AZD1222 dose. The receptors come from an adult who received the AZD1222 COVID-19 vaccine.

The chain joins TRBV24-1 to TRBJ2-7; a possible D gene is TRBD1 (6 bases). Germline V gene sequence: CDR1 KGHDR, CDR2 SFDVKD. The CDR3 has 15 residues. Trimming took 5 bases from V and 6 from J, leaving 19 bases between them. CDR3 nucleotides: TGTGCCACCAGTGTTCCGGGACACCCAAGGGTCGAGCAGTACTTC. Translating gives CATSVPGHPRVEQYF.

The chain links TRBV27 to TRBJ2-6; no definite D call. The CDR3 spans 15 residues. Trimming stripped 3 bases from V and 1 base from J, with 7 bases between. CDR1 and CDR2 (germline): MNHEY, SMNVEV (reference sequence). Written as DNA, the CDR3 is TGTGCCAGCAGTTTTGTGGGGTCTGGGGCCAACGTCCTGACTTTC. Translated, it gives CASSFVGSGANVLTF.

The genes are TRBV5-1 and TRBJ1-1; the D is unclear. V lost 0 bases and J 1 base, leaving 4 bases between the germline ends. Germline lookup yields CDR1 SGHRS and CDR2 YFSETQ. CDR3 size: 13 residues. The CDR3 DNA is TGCGCCAGCAGCTTGGATCAGAACACTGAAGCTTTCTTT. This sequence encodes CASSLDQNTEAFF.

This CDR3 reads CASSQISIHEQYF. CDR3 DNA: TGTGCCAGCAGCCAAATTAGCATCCACGAGCAGTACTTC. The chain is built from TRBV3-1 (or the pseudogene TRBV3-2) and TRBJ2-7; no clear D. Germline assignment: CDR1 LGHDT and CDR2 YNNKEL (reference sequence). V lost 2 bases to trimming and J lost 5 bases, with 10 bases between them. This CDR3 is 13 amino acids long.

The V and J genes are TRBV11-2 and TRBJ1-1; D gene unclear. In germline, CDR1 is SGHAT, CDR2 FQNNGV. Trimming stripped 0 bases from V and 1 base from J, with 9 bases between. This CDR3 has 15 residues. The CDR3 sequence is CASSLDGRRNTEAFF. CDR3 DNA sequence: TGTGCCAGCAGCTTAGATGGCAGGCGGAACACTGAAGCTTTCTTT. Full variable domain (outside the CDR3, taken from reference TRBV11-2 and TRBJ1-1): EAGVAQSPRYKIIEKRQSVAFWCNPISGHATLYWYQQILGQGPKLLIQFQNNGVVDDSQLPKDRFSAERLKGVDSTLKIQPAKLEDSAVYLCASSLDGRRNTEAFFGQGTRLTVV.

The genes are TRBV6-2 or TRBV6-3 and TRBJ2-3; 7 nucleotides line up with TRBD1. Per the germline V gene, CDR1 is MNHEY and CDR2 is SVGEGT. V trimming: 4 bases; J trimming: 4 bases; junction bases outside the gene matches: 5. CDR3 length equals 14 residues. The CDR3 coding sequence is TGTGCCAGCAGTTCTGCGCAGGGGGCAGATACGCAGTATTTT. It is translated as CASSSAQGADTQYF.

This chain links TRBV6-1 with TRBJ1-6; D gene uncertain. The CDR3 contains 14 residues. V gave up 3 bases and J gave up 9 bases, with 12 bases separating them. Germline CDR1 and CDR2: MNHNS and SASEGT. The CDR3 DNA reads TGTGCCAGCAGTGACGACCACCGACGTTCACCCCTCCACTTT. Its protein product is CASSDDHRRSPLHF.

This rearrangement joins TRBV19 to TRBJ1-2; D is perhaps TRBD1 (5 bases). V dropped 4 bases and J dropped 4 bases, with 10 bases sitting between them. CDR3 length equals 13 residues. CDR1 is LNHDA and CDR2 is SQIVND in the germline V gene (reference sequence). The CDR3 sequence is CASSTDDSYGYTF. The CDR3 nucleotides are TGTGCCAGTAGTACCGACGACAGCTATGGCTACACCTTC.

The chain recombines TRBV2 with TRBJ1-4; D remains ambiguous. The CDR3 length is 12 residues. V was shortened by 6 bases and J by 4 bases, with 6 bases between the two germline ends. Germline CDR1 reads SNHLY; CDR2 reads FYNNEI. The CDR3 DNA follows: TGTGCCAGCAGCTTCATTAATGAAAAACTGTTTTTT. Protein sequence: CASSFINEKLFF.

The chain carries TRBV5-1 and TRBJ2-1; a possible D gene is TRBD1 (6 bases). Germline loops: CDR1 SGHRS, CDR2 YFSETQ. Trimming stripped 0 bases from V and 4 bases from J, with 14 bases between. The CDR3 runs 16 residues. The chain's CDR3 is CASSLAVGQLYNEQFF. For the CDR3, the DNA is TGCGCCAGCAGCTTGGCGGTAGGACAGCTTTACAATGAGCAGTTCTTC.

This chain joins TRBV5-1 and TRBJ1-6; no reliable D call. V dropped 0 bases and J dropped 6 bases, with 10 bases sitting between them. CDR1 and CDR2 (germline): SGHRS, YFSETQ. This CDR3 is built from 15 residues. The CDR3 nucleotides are TGCGCCAGCAGCTTGGACCAGGATGGTAATTCACCCCTCCACTTT. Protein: CASSLDQDGNSPLHF.

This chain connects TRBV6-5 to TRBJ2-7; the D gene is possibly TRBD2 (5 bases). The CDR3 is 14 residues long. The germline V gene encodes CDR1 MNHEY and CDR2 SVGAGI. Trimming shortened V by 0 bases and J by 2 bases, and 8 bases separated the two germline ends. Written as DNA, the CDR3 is TGTGCCAGCAGTTACTCCGAGGGCCCCTACGAGCAGTACTTC. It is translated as CASSYSEGPYEQYF.

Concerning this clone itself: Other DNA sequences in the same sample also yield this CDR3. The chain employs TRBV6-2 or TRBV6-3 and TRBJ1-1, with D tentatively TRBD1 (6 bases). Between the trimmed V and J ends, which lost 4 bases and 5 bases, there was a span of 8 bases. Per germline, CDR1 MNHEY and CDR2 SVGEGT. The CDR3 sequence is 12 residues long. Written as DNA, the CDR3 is TGTGCCAGCAGTTCCCAGGGGACTGAAGCTTTCTTT. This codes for CASSSQGTEAFF.

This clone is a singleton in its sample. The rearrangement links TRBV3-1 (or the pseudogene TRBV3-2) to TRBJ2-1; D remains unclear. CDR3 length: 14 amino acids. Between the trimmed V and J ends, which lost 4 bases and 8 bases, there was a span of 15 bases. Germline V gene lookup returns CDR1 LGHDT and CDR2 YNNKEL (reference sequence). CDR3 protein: CASSRQDMIYEQFF. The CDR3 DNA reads TGTGCCAGCAGCCGCCAGGATATGATCTATGAGCAGTTCTTC.

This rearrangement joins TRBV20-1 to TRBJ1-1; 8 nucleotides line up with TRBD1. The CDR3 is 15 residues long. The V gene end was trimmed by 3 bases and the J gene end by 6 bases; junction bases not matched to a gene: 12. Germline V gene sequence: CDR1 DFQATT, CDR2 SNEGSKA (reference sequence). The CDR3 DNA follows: TGCAGTGCTAGTTTCAGGGGGCGGAATAGCGCTGAAGCTTTCTTT. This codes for CSASFRGRNSAEAFF.

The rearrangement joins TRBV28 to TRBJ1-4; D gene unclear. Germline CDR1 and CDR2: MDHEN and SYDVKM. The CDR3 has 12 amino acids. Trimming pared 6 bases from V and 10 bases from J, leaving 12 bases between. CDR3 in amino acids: CASRSFSGKLFF. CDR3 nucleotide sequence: TGTGCCAGCAGATCCTTTAGCGGAAAACTGTTTTTT. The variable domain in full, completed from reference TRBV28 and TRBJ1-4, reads DVKVTQSSRYLVKRTGEKVFLECVQDMDHENMFWYRQDPGLGLRLIYFSYDVKMKEKGDIPEGYSVSREKKERFSLILESASTNQTSMYLCASRSFSGKLFFGSGTQLSVL.

The CDR3 region is CASSPEWGIAETQYF. The CDR3, as DNA: TGTGCCAGCAGCCCCGAGTGGGGGATCGCGGAGACCCAGTACTTC. V and J are TRBV6-5 and TRBJ2-5, with D perhaps given as TRBD1 or TRBD2 (5 bases each). V lost 6 bases and J 5 bases, leaving 19 bases between the germline ends. This CDR3 has 15 residues. CDR1 is MNHEY, CDR2 SVGAGI, per germline.

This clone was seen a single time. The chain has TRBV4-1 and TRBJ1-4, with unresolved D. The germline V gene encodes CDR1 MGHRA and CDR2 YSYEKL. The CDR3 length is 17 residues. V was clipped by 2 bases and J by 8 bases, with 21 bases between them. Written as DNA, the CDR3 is TGCGCCAGCAGCCAACTTTTAAGAGGACCGTCGGCGGAAAAACTGTTTTTT. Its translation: CASSQLLRGPSAEKLFF.

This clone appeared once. The CDR3 DNA follows: TGTGCCAGCAGCTCATTCGGGCGGGCTAGCAATCAGCCCCAGCATTTT. Its protein is CASSSFGRASNQPQHF. This chain links TRBV27 with TRBJ1-5; no clear D gene. CDR1 MNHEY and CDR2 SMNVEV come from the germline V gene (reference sequence). The V end was cut by 6 bases, the J end by 0 bases, with 15 bases between. CDR3 length: 16 residues.

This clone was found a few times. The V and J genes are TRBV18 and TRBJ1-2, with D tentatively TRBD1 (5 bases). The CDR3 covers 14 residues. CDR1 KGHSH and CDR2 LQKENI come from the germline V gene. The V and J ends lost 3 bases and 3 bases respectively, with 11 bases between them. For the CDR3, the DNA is TGTGCCAGCTCACCGAGGGACGGGGACTATGGCTACACCTTC. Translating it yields CASSPRDGDYGYTF.

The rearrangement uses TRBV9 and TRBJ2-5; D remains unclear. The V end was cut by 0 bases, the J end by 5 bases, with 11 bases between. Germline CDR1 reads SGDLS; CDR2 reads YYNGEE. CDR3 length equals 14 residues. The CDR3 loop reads CASSVDGWAETQYF. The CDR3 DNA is TGTGCCAGCAGCGTAGATGGTTGGGCGGAGACCCAGTACTTC.

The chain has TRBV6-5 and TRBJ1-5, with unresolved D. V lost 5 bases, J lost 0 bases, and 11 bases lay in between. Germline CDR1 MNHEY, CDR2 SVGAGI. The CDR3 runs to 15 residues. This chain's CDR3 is CASSPGVYSNQPQHF. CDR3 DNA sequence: TGTGCCAGCAGTCCAGGAGTTTATAGCAATCAGCCCCAGCATTTT.

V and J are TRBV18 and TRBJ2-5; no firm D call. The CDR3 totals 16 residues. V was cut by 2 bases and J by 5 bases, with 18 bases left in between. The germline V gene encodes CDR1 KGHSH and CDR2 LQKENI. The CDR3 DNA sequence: TGTGCCAGCTCACCAGGGAAGGGTCCTACATCGGAGACCCAGTACTTC. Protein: CASSPGKGPTSETQYF.

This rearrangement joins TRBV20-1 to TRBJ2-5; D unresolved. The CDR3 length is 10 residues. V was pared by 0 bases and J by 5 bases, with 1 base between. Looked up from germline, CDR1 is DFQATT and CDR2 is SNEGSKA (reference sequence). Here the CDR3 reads CSARDETQYF. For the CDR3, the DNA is TGCAGTGCTAGAGACGAGACCCAGTACTTC.

CDR3 nucleotide sequence: TGTGCCACCAGTCGCGGGGAGTGGCCCTACAATGAGCAGTTCTTC. Amino acid sequence: CATSRGEWPYNEQFF. The rearrangement links TRBV24-1 to TRBJ2-1; D is perhaps TRBD2 (6 bases). The V end was cut by 6 bases, the J end by 2 bases, with 13 bases between. Germline CDR1 reads KGHDR; CDR2 reads SFDVKD. The CDR3 runs 15 residues.

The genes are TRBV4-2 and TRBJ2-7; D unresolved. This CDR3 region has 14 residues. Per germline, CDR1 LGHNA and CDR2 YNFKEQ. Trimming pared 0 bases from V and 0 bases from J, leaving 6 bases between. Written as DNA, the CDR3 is TGTGCCAGCAGCCAAGATCATACCTCCTACGAGCAGTACTTC. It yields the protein CASSQDHTSYEQYF.

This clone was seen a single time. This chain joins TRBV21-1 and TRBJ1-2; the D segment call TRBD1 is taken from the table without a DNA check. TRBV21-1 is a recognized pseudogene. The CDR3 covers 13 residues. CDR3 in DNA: TGTGCCAGCAGCAACAAGGGGGACTATGGCTACACCTTC. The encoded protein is CASSNKGDYGYTF.

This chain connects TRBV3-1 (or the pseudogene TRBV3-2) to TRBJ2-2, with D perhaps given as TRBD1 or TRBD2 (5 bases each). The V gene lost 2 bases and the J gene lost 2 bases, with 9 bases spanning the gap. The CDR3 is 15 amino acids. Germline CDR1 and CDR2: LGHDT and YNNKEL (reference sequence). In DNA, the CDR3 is TGTGCCAGCAGCCAAAGGGACGGAAACACCGGGGAGCTGTTTTTT. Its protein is CASSQRDGNTGELFF.

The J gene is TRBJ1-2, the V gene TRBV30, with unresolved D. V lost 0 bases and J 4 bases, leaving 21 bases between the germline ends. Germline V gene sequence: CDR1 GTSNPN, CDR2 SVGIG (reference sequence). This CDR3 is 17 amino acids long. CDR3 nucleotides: TGTGCCTGGAGTGTATTCGGAGGATTTGTCTGGGGCTATGGCTACACCTTC. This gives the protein CAWSVFGGFVWGYGYTF.

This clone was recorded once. As DNA, the CDR3 is TGCGCCAGCAGCCAAGATGTTCGGGAGGGGGCAGATACGCAGTATTTT. This translates into CASSQDVREGADTQYF. The chain has TRBV4-1 and TRBJ2-3; 8 bases agree with TRBD2. V shed 0 bases, J shed 4 bases, and the junction held 6 bases outside the gene matches. The CDR3 spans 16 residues. Germline lookup yields CDR1 MGHRA and CDR2 YSYEKL.

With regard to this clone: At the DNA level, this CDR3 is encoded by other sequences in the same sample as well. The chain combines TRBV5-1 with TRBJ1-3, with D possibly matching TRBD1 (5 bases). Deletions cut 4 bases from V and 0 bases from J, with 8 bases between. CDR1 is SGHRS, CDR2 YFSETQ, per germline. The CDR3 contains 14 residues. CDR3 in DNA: TGCGCCAGCAGCCTCCAGGGCTCTGGAAACACCATATATTTT. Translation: CASSLQGSGNTIYF. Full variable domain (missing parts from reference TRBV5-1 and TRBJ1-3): KAGVTQTPRYLIKTRGQQVTLSCSPISGHRSVSWYQQTPGQGLQFLFEYFSETQRNKGNFPGRFSGRQFSNSRSEMNVSTLELGDSALYLCASSLQGSGNTIYFGEGSWLTVV.

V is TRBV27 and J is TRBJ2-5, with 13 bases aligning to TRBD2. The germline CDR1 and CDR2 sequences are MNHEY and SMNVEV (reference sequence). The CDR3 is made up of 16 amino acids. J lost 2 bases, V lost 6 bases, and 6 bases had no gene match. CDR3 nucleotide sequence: TGTGCCAGCAGCGCTGGACTAGCGGGAGTACAAGAGACCCAGTACTTC. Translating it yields CASSAGLAGVQETQYF.